This T cell receptor beta chain appears in the sequencing data of a study of shared clonotypes between healthy human individuals. TCRdb's copy holds only in-frame clones and misses some; the assay was immunoSEQ multiplex PCR. Of around 1 million clones in the sample, about 80% were seen once. The germline V and J ends were trimmed by 6 bases and 5 bases, with 6 bases remaining between them. From germline, CDR1 is MNHEY and CDR2 SVGAGI. The CDR3 has 11 residues. Points on this clone: The identical CDR3 is also encoded by other nucleotide sequences in the sample.

CD4+ cells yielded CD45RA+ naive and CD45RA-negative memory subsets. The material sequenced was memory CD4+ T cells sorted from blood. Subset here: CD45RA-negative fraction. The V call is TRBV6-5, the J call TRBJ2-3; D might be TRBD2 (6 bases). The clonotype originates from a man aged 18 to 35 in good health. CDR3 DNA sequence: TGTGCCAGCAGGCGGGGAGATACGCAGTATTTT. The encoded protein is CASRRGDTQYF.